A selection of T cell receptor beta chains follows, all from one sample in a study of preoperative IRX-2 immunotherapy in early breast cancer. The data were produced by immunoSEQ multiplex PCR, yet TCRdb's version contains in-frame clones alone and is incomplete. The table has around 95,000 clones, roughly 88% seen once. The source material was tumor tissue, sampled after IRX-2 immunotherapy. Every receptor here comes from a human donor with breast cancer. Both conserved end residues are part of each CDR3. Each record gives: clone size, V gene, J gene, D gene, CDR3 protein, CDR3 DNA. The D gene is left open where the match is weak. Some rows have no size entry. The others give once, few or many, or a class for an expanded clone.

once	TRBV5-1	TRBJ1-5	-	CASAASGGNQPQHF	TGCGCCAGCGCAGCGTCGGGGGGCAATCAGCCCCAGCATTTT
few	TRBV18	TRBJ2-7	TRBD1	CASSPGQGTYEQYF	TGTGCCAGCTCGCCGGGACAGGGCACCTACGAGCAGTACTTC
-	TRBV11-3	TRBJ2-7	-	CASSLPGTSLYEQYF	TGTGCCAGCAGCCTCCCCGGGACCAGTCTCTACGAGCAGTACTTC
-	TRBV29-1	TRBJ1-3	-	CSVEEVGLTSSGNTIYF	TGCAGCGTTGAAGAGGTTGGGCTAACCAGCTCTGGAAACACCATATATTTT
-	TRBV29-1	TRBJ1-3	TRBD1	CSVEDRAQGAFGNTIYF	TGCAGCGTTGAAGATCGGGCTCAGGGGGCCTTTGGAAACACCATATATTTT
-	TRBV6-8	TRBJ2-7	-	CASGRGSHEQYF	TGTGCCAGCGGGAGAGGGTCCCACGAGCAGTACTTC
once	TRBV7-1	TRBJ1-4	-	CATSPGLVFGKLFF	TGTGCCACCTCCCCCGGCCTCGTCTTTGGGAAACTGTTTTTT
-	TRBV12-5	TRBJ2-3	TRBD1	CASGKTGADTQYF	TGTGCTAGTGGTAAGACAGGGGCAGATACGCAGTATTTT
-	TRBV19	TRBJ2-7	-	CASSIRGWYEQYF	TGTGCCAGTAGTATACGGGGGTGGTACGAGCAGTACTTC
-	TRBV29-1	TRBJ1-5	-	CSVVFGPTPSNQPQHF	TGCAGCGTTGTATTCGGGCCGACCCCTAGCAATCAGCCCCAGCATTTT
-	TRBV19	TRBJ1-6	-	CASSQQGDSPLHF	TGTGCCAGTAGTCAACAGGGAGATTCACCCCTCCACTTT
-	TRBV7-6	TRBJ2-1	TRBD1	CASSLVGTGINEQFF	TGTGCCAGCAGCTTAGTCGGGACAGGCATCAATGAGCAGTTCTTC
-	TRBV28	TRBJ1-2	-	CATILLRGYGYTF	TGTGCCACCATACTCCTCAGGGGCTATGGCTACACCTTC
-	TRBV7-4	TRBJ2-5	TRBD1	CASSSPGQFQETQYF	TGTGCCAGCAGCTCTCCGGGACAGTTCCAAGAGACCCAGTACTTC
-	TRBV12-5	TRBJ2-5	TRBD2	CASGLGLATSFRFPETQYF	TGTGCTAGTGGTTTGGGCTTGGCGACTAGCTTTCGTTTTCCGGAGACCCAGTACTTC
-	TRBV19	TRBJ2-5	-	CASSITGGWQETQYF	TGTGCCAGTAGTATAACGGGCGGATGGCAAGAGACCCAGTACTTC
-	TRBV28	TRBJ2-7	-	CASRKTPQEQYF	TGTGCCAGCAGAAAAACCCCCCAGGAGCAGTACTTC
-	TRBV18	TRBJ1-1	-	CASSPTEGTEAFF	TGTGCCAGCTCACCAACTGAGGGCACTGAAGCTTTCTTT
few	TRBV6-8	TRBJ1-6	-	CASSYSEGRGPIFPNSPLHF	TGTGCCAGCAGTTACTCTGAGGGTAGAGGCCCCATCTTCCCAAATTCACCCCTCCACTTT
-	TRBV19	TRBJ1-4	-	CASSQEETNEKLFF	TGTGCCAGTAGCCAGGAGGAAACTAATGAAAAACTGTTTTTT
once	TRBV30	TRBJ1-2	-	CAWREIPIGDFGYTF	TGTGCCTGGAGAGAAATCCCCATAGGGGATTTTGGCTACACCTTC
-	TRBV19	TRBJ2-3	-	CASSIATTDTQYF	TGTGCCAGTAGTATCGCCACGACAGATACGCAGTATTTT
-	TRBV30	TRBJ1-5	-	CAWSGVGTENQPQHF	TGTGCCTGGAGCGGGGTGGGTACAGAGAATCAGCCCCAGCATTTT
few	TRBV29-1	TRBJ1-1	-	CSVVPTGTEAFF	TGCAGCGTCGTCCCGACGGGGACTGAAGCTTTCTTT
-	TRBV19	TRBJ1-2	-	CASRDQGTLYGYTF	TGTGCCAGTAGAGACCAGGGAACTCTCTATGGCTACACCTTC
-	TRBV25-1	TRBJ1-4	-	CASSESEREATNEKLFF	TGTGCCAGCAGTGAATCGGAAAGGGAGGCAACTAATGAAAAACTGTTTTTT
-	TRBV30	TRBJ1-3	-	CAWSRASGNTIYF	TGTGCCTGGAGCAGGGCTTCAGGAAACACCATATATTTT
-	TRBV5-1	TRBJ2-2	-	CASSPGAGTGELFF	TGCGCCAGCAGCCCTGGGGCGGGCACCGGGGAGCTGTTTTTT
-	TRBV11-1	TRBJ2-6	-	CASSRSQGTGANVLTF	TGTGCCAGCAGCCGCTCGCAAGGGACTGGGGCCAACGTCCTGACTTTC
-	TRBV29-1	TRBJ2-7	-	CSVVLGGSLNEQYF	TGCAGCGTTGTTTTAGGTGGCAGTTTAAACGAGCAGTACTTC
-	TRBV5-1	TRBJ2-5	-	CASSLGQAQETQYF	TGCGCCAGCAGCTTGGGACAAGCCCAAGAGACCCAGTACTTC
-	TRBV4-1	TRBJ1-5	-	CASSHYAANQPQHF	TGCGCCAGCAGCCACTACGCCGCCAATCAGCCCCAGCATTTT
-	TRBV28	TRBJ2-7	-	CASRGPGTGNYEQYF	TGTGCCAGCAGGGGACCCGGGACGGGGAACTACGAGCAGTACTTC
-	TRBV22-1	TRBJ2-1	-	CASSLSLAGEQFF	TGTGCCAGCAGTTTAAGCCTAGCGGGAGAGCAGTTCTTC
-	TRBV5-1	TRBJ2-7	TRBD2	CASSLEGGKGYEQYF	TGCGCCAGCAGCTTGGAGGGAGGGAAAGGCTACGAGCAGTACTTC